This TCR beta chain came from a study of cytomegalovirus exposure and HLA in healthy donors. Trimming stripped 2 bases from V and 7 bases from J, with 11 bases between. CDR3 length: 13 residues. Germline values: CDR1 SGHTA, CDR2 FQGNSA. Study-wide results and caveats: A reported reduction in N-insertions relative to the 666-donor mean was seen in an Asian-associated ancestry cluster in a later analysis. It was likely that a cluster of highly shared sequence variants was a sequencing artifact. Earlier analysis looked at TCR beta V segments, and most were productive about 90% or about 30% of the time. Researchers counted 164 TCR beta chains as cytomegalovirus-associated.

As concerns this clone: No antigen is known for it.

In the PCR, 60 Vbeta and 13 Jbeta primers were used. Produced via immunoSEQ multiplex PCR; TCRdb's table is partial and in-frame only. The table lists around 160,000 clones, approximately 80% of them singletons, with roughly 2.6% in the top ten. This rearrangement joins TRBV7-2 to TRBJ1-2; the D gene is possibly TRBD1 (6 bases). The TCR comes from a woman in her thirties or forties in good health and CMV-seropositive. Source material: PBMCs. The chain's CDR3 is CASSLNRVGGYTF. DNA of the CDR3: TGTGCCAGCAGCTTAAACAGGGTCGGTGGCTACACCTTC.